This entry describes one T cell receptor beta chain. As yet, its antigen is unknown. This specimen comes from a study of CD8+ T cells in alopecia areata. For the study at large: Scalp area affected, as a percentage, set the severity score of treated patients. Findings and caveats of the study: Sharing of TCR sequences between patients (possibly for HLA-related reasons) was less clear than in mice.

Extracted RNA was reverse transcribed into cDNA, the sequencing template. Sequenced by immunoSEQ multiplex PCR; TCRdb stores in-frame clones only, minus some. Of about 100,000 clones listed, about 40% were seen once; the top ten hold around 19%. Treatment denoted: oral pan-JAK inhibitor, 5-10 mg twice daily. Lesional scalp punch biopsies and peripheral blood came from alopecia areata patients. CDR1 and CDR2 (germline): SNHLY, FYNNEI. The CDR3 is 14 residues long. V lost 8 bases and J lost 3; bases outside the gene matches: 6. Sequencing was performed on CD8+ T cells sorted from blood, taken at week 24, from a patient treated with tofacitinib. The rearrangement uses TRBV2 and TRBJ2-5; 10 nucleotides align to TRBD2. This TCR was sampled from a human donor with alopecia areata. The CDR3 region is CASVASGREETQYF. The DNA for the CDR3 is TGTGCCAGCGTCGCCAGCGGGAGGGAAGAGACCCAGTACTTC. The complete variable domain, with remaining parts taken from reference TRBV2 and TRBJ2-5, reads EPEVTQTPSHQVTQMGQEVILRCVPISNHLYFYWYRQILGQKVEFLVSFYNNEISEKSEIFDDQFSVERPDGSNFTLKIRSTKLEDSAMYFCASVASGREETQYFGPGTRLLVL.